What follows are 24 T cell receptor beta chains derived from one specimen sequenced in a study of blood T cells in healthy people across ages. PCR was performed a second time for roughly 7 to 12 cycles using a sample-barcoded 5' primer and a J-beta primer mix. Via MiXCR, TCRdb re-called the 5' RACE reads, giving one row per CDR3 protein. Among approximately 770,000 distinct CDR3 sequences listed, 55% to 75% were seen once. Material for sequencing was blood. These receptor sequences come from a man aged 25-45 years in good health.

This chain uses TRBV21-1 with TRBJ2-7; no DNA check was done on the table's D call, TRBD1. TRBV21-1 is marked as a pseudogene. This CDR3 has 13 amino acids. The chain's CDR3 is CASLRDDMREQYF. For the CDR3, the DNA is TGTGCCAGCCTCAGGGACGACATGCGGGAGCAGTACTTC.

This chain joins TRBV5-1 and TRBJ2-5; D is unresolved. Between the trimmed V and J ends, which lost 0 bases and 2 bases, there was a span of 8 bases. The germline gives CDR1 SGHRS, CDR2 YFSETQ. The CDR3 runs to 14 residues. The CDR3 reads CASSLAQIQETQYF. The DNA for the CDR3 is TGCGCCAGCAGCTTGGCCCAGATTCAAGAGACCCAGTACTTC.

The CDR3 loop is CASRVADRVNYGYTF. As DNA, the CDR3 is TGTGCCAGCAGGGTCGCCGACAGGGTTAACTATGGCTACACCTTC. The chain is built from TRBV6-5 and TRBJ1-2; 7 positions agree with TRBD1. V shed 6 bases and J 1 base; nucleotides not matched to a gene: 8. The CDR3 runs 15 residues. CDR1 and CDR2 (germline): MNHEY, SVGAGI.

The chain uses TRBV3-1 and TRBJ2-7; D gene ambiguous. CDR3 length equals 14 residues. Per the germline V gene, CDR1 is LGHDT and CDR2 is YNNKEL (reference sequence). Trimming removed 0 bases from V and 11 bases from J, with 17 bases in between. The CDR3 is CASSQDWAQGVEYF. For the CDR3, the DNA is TGTGCCAGCAGCCAAGATTGGGCTCAAGGAGTCGAGTACTTC.

This clonotype was detected only once. J is TRBJ2-7 and V is TRBV20-1, with D perhaps given as TRBD1 or TRBD2 (5 bases each). Germline V gene lookup returns CDR1 DFQATT and CDR2 SNEGSKA (reference sequence). The V and J ends lost 6 bases and 2 bases respectively, with 11 bases between them. This CDR3 comprises 12 residues. CDR3 region: CSAAGTPYEQYF. CDR3 in DNA: TGCAGTGCCGCCGGGACCCCCTACGAGCAGTACTTC.

CDR3 nucleotide sequence: TGTGCCAGCAGCCAAGAGGTGGGGCTGCAGTACTTC. This sequence encodes CASSQEVGLQYF. This sequence joins TRBV14 and TRBJ2-5; a possible D gene is TRBD1 (5 bases). Germline assignment: CDR1 SGHDN and CDR2 FVKESK. V was shortened by 0 bases and J by 11 bases, with 10 bases between the two germline ends. CDR3 length: 12 residues.

This rearrangement joins TRBV4-3 to TRBJ2-7; D may be TRBD2 (5 bases). V lost 3 bases and J lost 0, with 12 bases in between. CDR1 is LGHNA and CDR2 is YSLEER in the germline V gene. CDR3 size: 15 residues. CDR3 loop: CASSQVACRSYEQYF. CDR3 nucleotide sequence: TGCGCCAGCAGCCAGGTAGCGTGCCGCTCCTACGAGCAGTACTTC.

The chain is built from TRBV2 and TRBJ2-4; 8 bases map to TRBD2. The last part of the DNA fits TRBJ2-7 better; the J call may be wrong. This CDR3 has 13 residues. Germline values: CDR1 SNHLY, CDR2 FYNNEI. The CDR3 protein is CASLNGGVHEQYF. The CDR3 DNA follows: TGTGCCAGCTTGAACGGGGGGGTCCACGAGCAGTACTTC.

J is TRBJ2-7 and V is TRBV18; no reliable D call. The CDR3 runs 15 residues. Germline V lookup: CDR1 KGHSH, CDR2 LQKENI. V dropped 0 bases and J dropped 6 bases, with 15 bases sitting between them. CDR3 sequence reads: CASSPPSAQQPEQYF. CDR3 DNA sequence: TGTGCCAGCTCACCACCAAGTGCGCAACAGCCCGAGCAGTACTTC.

This chain links TRBV29-1 with TRBJ1-4; possibly TRBD1 for D (5 bases). CDR3 length: 14 amino acids. The V gene lost 4 bases and the J gene lost 7 bases, with 16 bases spanning the gap. Germline values: CDR1 SQVTM, CDR2 ANQGSEA. The CDR3 loop reads CSVADGGGVEKLFF. The CDR3 DNA reads TGCAGCGTTGCGGATGGCGGGGGGGTTGAAAAACTGTTTTTT.

V gene TRBV4-3 combines with J gene TRBJ1-2; no definite D call. With 4 bases removed from V and 1 base from J, the gap between germline ends came to 13 bases. The CDR3 has 15 residues. CDR1 LGHNA and CDR2 YSLEER come from the germline V gene. The CDR3 DNA reads TGCGCCAGCAGCCCTGGACTATATGATAACTATGGCTACACCTTC. Amino acid sequence: CASSPGLYDNYGYTF.

This chain joins TRBV20-1 and TRBJ2-5; TRBD2 aligns across 7 bases. This CDR3 has 14 residues. J gave up 2 bases and V 1 base, and 4 bases lay outside the gene matches. CDR1 is DFQATT, CDR2 SNEGSKA, per germline (reference sequence). CDR3 in DNA: TGCAGTGCTAGAGGGGGAGCGGGGCAAGAGACCCAGTACTTC. Amino acids: CSARGGAGQETQYF.

This clonotype has a single count. No conserved phenylalanine or tryptophan is present at the end of the CDR3, so a read error is the likely explanation. The V gene is TRBV12-3 or TRBV12-4, the J gene TRBJ2-3, with 11 bases fitting TRBD2. The CDR3 spans 17 residues. The CDR3 DNA is TGTGCCAGCAGCTTAGCGGGAGGGCGGGGCGGCACAGATACGCAGTATTCT. This encodes CASSLAGGRGGTDTQYS.

This clonotype was picked up one time. The chain recombines TRBV27 with TRBJ2-1; TRBD2 matches at 9 bases. This CDR3 is 18 amino acids long. The germline gives CDR1 MNHEY, CDR2 SMNVEV (reference sequence). V was clipped by 1 base and J by 3 bases; unmatched bases: 10. The CDR3 DNA is TGTGCCAGCAGTTTATACGGCGGGAGGGCCGTAGTCTACAATGAGCAGTTCTTC. Protein: CASSLYGGRAVVYNEQFF.

This clonotype has more than one count but fewer than ten. In DNA, the CDR3 is TGCAGTGCTCTCAGGTGGGCGGGAGTGGGCACAGATACGCAGTATTTT. It translates to CSALRWAGVGTDTQYF. The chain joins TRBV20-1 to TRBJ2-3; 7 nucleotides line up with TRBD2. V trimming: 5 bases; J trimming: 1 base; junction bases outside the gene matches: 12. CDR3 length equals 16 residues. Germline CDR1 is DFQATT and CDR2 is SNEGSKA (reference sequence).

The V gene is TRBV7-2, the J gene TRBJ2-3; D remains unclear. The V gene lost 5 bases and the J gene lost 4 bases, with 4 bases spanning the gap. CDR3 length equals 11 residues. Germline CDR1 is SGHTA and CDR2 is FQGNSA. CDR3 in DNA: TGTGCCAGCAGCGAATCAGATACGCAGTATTTT. Its translation: CASSESDTQYF.

About this clonotype itself: Its ends do not fully match the called genes, so a read error is possible. This chain uses TRBV7-9 with TRBJ2-7; possibly TRBD2 for D (5 bases). The DNA end is a closer match to TRBJ2-5, so the J assignment may be wrong. The CDR3 spans 12 residues. Per the germline V gene, CDR1 is SEHNR and CDR2 is FQNEAQ (reference sequence). The CDR3 reads CASTRTQGTQYF. CDR3 sequence (DNA): TGTGCCAGCACCAGGACTCAAGGGACCCAGTACTTC.

The J gene is TRBJ1-2, the V gene TRBV10-3; D is unclear. CDR3 size: 13 residues. V dropped 4 bases and J dropped 5 bases, with 11 bases sitting between them. In germline, CDR1 is ENHRY, CDR2 SYGVKD. CDR3 region: CAISGPDGYGYTF. The CDR3 nucleotides read TGTGCCATCAGTGGACCGGACGGGTATGGCTACACCTTC.

This clonotype showed up just a few times. The chain recombines TRBV4-2 with TRBJ2-6, with a tentative D call TRBD1 (7 bases). Germline V CDR1 and CDR2: LGHNA, YNFKEQ. The CDR3 spans 20 residues. The ends were cut back, 0 bases at V and 0 bases at J, with 18 bases in the middle. The CDR3, as DNA: TGTGCCAGCAGCCAAGATATGGTGGCAGGGGGGAACTCTGGGGCCAACGTCCTGACTTTC. Amino acids: CASSQDMVAGGNSGANVLTF.

The V call is TRBV7-8, the J call TRBJ2-3; 8 nucleotides line up with TRBD2. Germline assignment: CDR1 SGHVS and CDR2 FQNEAQ. Losses at the gene ends were 6 bases for V and 5 bases for J; bases not matched to a gene: 10. This CDR3 contains 15 residues. The CDR3: CASRNPGGAVDTQYF. DNA of the CDR3: TGTGCCAGCAGGAACCCCGGGGGGGCCGTAGATACGCAGTATTTT.

This clonotype was counted only a few times. This sequence joins TRBV20-1 and TRBJ2-7, with unresolved D. This CDR3 has 14 amino acids. Germline V gene sequence: CDR1 DFQATT, CDR2 SNEGSKA (reference sequence). The germline V and J ends were trimmed by 3 bases and 0 bases, with 12 bases remaining between them. The CDR3 DNA follows: TGCAGTGCTAGTAAGCTAATGAGCTCCTACGAGCAGTACTTC. Translating it yields CSASKLMSSYEQYF.

Details on this clonotype: An end of the junction does not agree with germline; a read error may underlie this. This chain uses TRBV7-9 with TRBJ2-7; TRBD2 is a possible D gene (6 bases). CDR1 SEHNR and CDR2 FQNEAQ come from the germline V gene (reference sequence). CDR3 size: 17 residues. The CDR3 protein is CTSSLVSRLRGDYEQYF. CDR3 coding DNA: TGTACCAGCAGCTTAGTGTCTCGCTTGCGGGGAGATTACGAGCAGTACTTC.

V gene TRBV25-1 combines with J gene TRBJ2-1; 9 bases agree with TRBD2. Germline CDR1 MGHDK, CDR2 SYGVNS. V was pared by 10 bases and J by 0 bases, with 4 bases of the junction left unmatched. The CDR3 is 14 amino acids. CDR3 in DNA: TGTGCCATCATAGCGGGAGTCTCCTACAATGAGCAGTTCTTC. This sequence encodes CAIIAGVSYNEQFF.

The rearrangement joins TRBV2 to TRBJ2-7, with a possible D match to TRBD1 (6 bases). CDR3 length: 13 amino acids. Between the trimmed V and J ends, which lost 6 bases and 1 base, there was a span of 10 bases. Germline assignment: CDR1 SNHLY and CDR2 FYNNEI. Written as DNA, the CDR3 is TGTGCCAGCAGACGGACAGTTTCCTACGAGCAGTACTTC. It yields the protein CASRRTVSYEQYF.